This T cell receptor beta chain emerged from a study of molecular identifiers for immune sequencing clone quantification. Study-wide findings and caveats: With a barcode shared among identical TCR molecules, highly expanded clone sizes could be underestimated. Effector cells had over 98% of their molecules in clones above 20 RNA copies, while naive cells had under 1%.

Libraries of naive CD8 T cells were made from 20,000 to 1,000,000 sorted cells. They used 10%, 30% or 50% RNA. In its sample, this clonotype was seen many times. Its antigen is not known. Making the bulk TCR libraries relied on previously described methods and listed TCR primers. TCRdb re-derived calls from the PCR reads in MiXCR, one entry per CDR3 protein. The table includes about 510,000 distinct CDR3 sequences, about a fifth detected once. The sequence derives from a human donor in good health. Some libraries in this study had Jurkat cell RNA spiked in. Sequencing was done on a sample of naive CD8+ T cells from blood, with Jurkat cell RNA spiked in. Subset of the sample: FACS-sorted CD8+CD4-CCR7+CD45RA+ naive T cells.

CDR3 DNA: TGTGCCAGCAGGGCCCCGAACACTGAAGCTTTCTTT. Protein product: CASRAPNTEAFF. The gene calls are TRBV19 and TRBJ1-1; tentatively, D is TRBD1 (5 bases). Trimming left V 9 bases short and J 1 base short, with 9 bases between. Germline V gene data show CDR1 as LNHDA and CDR2 as SQIVND (reference sequence). The CDR3 is made up of 12 amino acids.